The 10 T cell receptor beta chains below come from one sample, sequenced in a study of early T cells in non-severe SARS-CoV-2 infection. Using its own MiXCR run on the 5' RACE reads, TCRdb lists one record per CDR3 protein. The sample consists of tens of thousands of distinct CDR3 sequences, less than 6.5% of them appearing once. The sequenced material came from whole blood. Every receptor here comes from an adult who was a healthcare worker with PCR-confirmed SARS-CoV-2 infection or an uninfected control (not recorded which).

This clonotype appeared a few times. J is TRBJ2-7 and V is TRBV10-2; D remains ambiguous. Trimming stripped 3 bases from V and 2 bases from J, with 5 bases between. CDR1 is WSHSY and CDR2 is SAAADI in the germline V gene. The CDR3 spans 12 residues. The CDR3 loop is CASSDFTYEQYF. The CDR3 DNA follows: TGCGCCAGCAGTGACTTCACCTACGAGCAGTACTTC.

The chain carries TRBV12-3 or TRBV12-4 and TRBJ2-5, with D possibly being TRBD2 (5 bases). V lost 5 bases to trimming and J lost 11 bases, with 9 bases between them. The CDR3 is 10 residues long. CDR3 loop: CASSDGIQYF. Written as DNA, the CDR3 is TGTGCCAGCAGTGACGGGATACAGTACTTC.

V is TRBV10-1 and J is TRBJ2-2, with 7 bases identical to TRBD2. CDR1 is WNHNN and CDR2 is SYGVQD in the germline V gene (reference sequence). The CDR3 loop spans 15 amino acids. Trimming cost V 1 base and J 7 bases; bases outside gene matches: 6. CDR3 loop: CASSEWSSGGGELFF. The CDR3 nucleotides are TGCGCCAGCAGTGAGTGGTCTAGCGGCGGCGGGGAGCTGTTTTTT.

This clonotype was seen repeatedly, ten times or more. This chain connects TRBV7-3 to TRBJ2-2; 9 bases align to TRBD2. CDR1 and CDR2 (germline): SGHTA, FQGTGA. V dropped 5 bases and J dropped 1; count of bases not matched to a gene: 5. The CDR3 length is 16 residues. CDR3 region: CASSPLAGLNTGELFF. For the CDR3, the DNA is TGTGCCAGCAGCCCCCTAGCGGGGCTGAACACCGGGGAGCTGTTTTTT.

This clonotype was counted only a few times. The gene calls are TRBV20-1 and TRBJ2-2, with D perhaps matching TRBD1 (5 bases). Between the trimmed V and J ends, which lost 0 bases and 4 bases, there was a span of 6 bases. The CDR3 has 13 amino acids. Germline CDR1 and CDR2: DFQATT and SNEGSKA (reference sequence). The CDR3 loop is CSARDRATGELFF. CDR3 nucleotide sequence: TGCAGTGCTAGAGACAGGGCCACCGGGGAGCTGTTTTTT.

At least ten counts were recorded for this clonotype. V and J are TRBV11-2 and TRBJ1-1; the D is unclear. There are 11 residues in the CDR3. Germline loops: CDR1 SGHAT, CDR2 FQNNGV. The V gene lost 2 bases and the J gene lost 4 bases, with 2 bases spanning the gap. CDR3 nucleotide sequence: TGTGCCAGCAGCTTAACCACTGAAGCTTTCTTT. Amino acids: CASSLTTEAFF.

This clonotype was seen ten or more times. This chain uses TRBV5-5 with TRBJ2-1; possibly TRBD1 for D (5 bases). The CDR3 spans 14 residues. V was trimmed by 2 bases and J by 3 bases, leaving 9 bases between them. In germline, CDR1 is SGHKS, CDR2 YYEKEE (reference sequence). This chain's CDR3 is CASSFDSYYNEQFF. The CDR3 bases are TGTGCCAGCAGCTTTGACAGCTACTACAATGAGCAGTTCTTC.

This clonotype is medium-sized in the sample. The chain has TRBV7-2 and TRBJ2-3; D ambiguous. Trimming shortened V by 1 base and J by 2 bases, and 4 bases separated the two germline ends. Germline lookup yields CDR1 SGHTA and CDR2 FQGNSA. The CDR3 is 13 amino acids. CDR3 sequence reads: CASSLGYTDTQYF. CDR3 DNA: TGTGCCAGCAGCTTAGGTTACACAGATACGCAGTATTTT.

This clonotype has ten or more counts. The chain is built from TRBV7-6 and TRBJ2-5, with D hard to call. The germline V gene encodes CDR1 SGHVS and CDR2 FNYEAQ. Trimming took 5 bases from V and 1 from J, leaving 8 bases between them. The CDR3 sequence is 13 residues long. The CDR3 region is CASSPVSQETQYF. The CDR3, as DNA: TGTGCCAGCAGCCCAGTGTCCCAAGAGACCCAGTACTTC.

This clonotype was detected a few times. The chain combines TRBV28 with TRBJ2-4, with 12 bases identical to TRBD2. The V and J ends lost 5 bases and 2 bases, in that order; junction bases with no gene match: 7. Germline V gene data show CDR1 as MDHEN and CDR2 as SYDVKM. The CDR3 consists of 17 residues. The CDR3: CASSQLTSGSSKNIQYF. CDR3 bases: TGTGCCAGCAGTCAACTGACTAGCGGGAGCTCCAAAAACATTCAGTACTTC.